This T cell receptor (beta chain) originates from a study of cytomegalovirus exposure and HLA in healthy donors. The PCR was carried out with 60 Vbeta primers and 13 Jbeta primers. Profiled with immunoSEQ multiplex PCR; TCRdb holds only in-frame clones, not every one. Here the sample spans some 130,000 clones, more than 70% being singletons. As for this clone: Its antigen is not identified.

The CDR3 runs 18 residues. The germline gives CDR1 SGHVS, CDR2 FNYEAQ. The V end was cut by 5 bases, the J end by 0 bases, with 19 bases between. Findings of the study overall: A list of approximately 160 TCR beta chains associated with cytomegalovirus was given. Published work reported that the classifier diagnosed cytomegalovirus status with high specificity and sensitivity.

Each donor was healthy, and each was a bone marrow donor. The chain combines TRBV7-6 with TRBJ2-2; no definite D call. The source material was PBMCs. The source of this sequence is a man under 40 in good health and CMV-seronegative. The CDR3 DNA is TGTGCCAGCAGCCACGCTGGCGGTAGCATTCCGAACACCGGGGAGCTGTTTTTT. Translated: CASSHAGGSIPNTGELFF.